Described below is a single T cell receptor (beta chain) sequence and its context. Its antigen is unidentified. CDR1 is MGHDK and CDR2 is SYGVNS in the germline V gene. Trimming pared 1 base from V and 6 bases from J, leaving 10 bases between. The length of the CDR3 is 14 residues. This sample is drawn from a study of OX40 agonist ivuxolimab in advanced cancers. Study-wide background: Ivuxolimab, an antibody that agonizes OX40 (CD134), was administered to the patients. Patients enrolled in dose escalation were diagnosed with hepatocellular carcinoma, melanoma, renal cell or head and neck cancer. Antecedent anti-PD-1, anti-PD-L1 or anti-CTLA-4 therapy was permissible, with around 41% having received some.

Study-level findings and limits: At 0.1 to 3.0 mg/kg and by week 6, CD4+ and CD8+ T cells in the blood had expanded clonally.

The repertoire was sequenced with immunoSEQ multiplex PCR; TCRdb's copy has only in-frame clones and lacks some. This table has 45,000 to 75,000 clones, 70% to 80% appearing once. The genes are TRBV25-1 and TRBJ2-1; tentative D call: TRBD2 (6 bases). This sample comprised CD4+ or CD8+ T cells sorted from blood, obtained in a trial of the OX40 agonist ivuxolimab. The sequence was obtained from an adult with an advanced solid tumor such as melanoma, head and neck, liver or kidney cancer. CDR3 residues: CASSEFPAGNEQFF. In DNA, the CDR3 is TGTGCCAGCAGTGAATTCCCAGCGGGCAATGAGCAGTTCTTC.